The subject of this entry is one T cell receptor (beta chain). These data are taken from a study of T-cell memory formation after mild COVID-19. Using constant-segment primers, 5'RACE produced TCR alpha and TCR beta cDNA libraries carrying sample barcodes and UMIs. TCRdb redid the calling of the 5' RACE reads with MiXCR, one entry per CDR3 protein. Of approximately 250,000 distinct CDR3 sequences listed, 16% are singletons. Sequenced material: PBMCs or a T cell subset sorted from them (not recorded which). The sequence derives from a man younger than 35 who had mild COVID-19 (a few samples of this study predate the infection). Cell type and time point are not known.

The CDR3 DNA follows: TGCAGTGCTAGAGATGGCCGGGGTTTGGAAGCTTTCTTT. Translation: CSARDGRGLEAFF. The chain joins TRBV20-1 to TRBJ1-1; D is uncertain. V lost 0 bases and J 8 bases, leaving 13 bases between the germline ends. The CDR3 has 13 amino acids. The germline gives CDR1 DFQATT, CDR2 SNEGSKA (reference sequence).